This is a list of T cell receptor beta chains from one sample in a study of CD8+CD57+ T cells in acquired aplastic anemia. TCRdb reprocessed the reads via MiXCR and lists one record per CDR3 protein. The table has roughly 160,000 distinct CDR3 sequences, 40% to 50% seen once. Sequencing was carried out using sorted CD4+, CD8+, or CD8+CD57+ T cells (not recorded which) from PBMCs. These receptors were collected from a human donor with aplastic anemia. CDR3s include the opening cysteine and the closing phenylalanine or tryptophan. Fields, in order: clone size, J gene, V gene, D gene, CDR3 DNA, CDR3 protein. The D gene is left open where the match is weak. Where a row states a size, it is once, few, many or the class of an expanded clone; other rows omit it.

many	TRBJ2-5	TRBV25-1	.	TGTGCCAGCAGTGAATTTAAGGGGGACTGGGAGACCCAGTACTTC	CASSEFKGDWETQYF
.	TRBJ2-5	TRBV29-1	.	TGCAGCGCCGCGCTTGAGTACCAAGAGACCCAGTACTTC	CSAALEYQETQYF
.	TRBJ2-2	TRBV28	TRBD1	TGTGCCAGCAGTTTATTAGCCAGGGGGAAGAACGGGGAGCTGTTTTTT	CASSLLARGKNGELFF
many	TRBJ2-7	TRBV19	.	TGTGCCAATATGGGGGGCACTCCCGTTGGGGAGCAGTACTTC	CANMGGTPVGEQYF
.	TRBJ1-1	TRBV10-3	.	TGTGCCATCAGTGAACCGGGACTGAACACTGAAGCTTTCTTT	CAISEPGLNTEAFF
.	TRBJ2-1	TRBV15	TRBD2	TGTGCCACCAGCAGCGGACTAGCAGCCTACAATGAGCAGTTCTTC	CATSSGLAAYNEQFF
many	TRBJ1-2	TRBV6-1	TRBD1	TGTGCCAGCAGTCTCACAGGGGGTGACTATGGCTACACCTTC	CASSLTGGDYGYTF
.	TRBJ2-1	TRBV15	.	TGTGCCACCAGCAGAGTTGACCGCCCCTACAATGAGCAGTTCTTC	CATSRVDRPYNEQFF
many	TRBJ1-5	TRBV2	.	TGTGCCAGCAGTGAGCAGGGTAGGGATCAGCCCCAGCATTTT	CASSEQGRDQPQHF
many	TRBJ1-4	TRBV12-3/TRBV12-4	.	TGTGCCAGCAGGGACCGCAGATTAAATGAAAAACTGTTTTTT	CASRDRRLNEKLFF
.	TRBJ1-2	TRBV5-1	TRBD1	TGCGCCAGCAGCGGCGGGACAGGCGGACGTGGAGTTACCTTC	CASSGGTGGRGVTF
.	TRBJ1-3	TRBV25-1	.	TGTGCCAGCAGTGAATACCGCGCTGGAAACACCATATATTTT	CASSEYRAGNTIYF
many	TRBJ1-2	TRBV12-3/TRBV12-4	.	TGTGCCAGCAGTTTAGGGGCAGGCAGTAACTATGGCTACACCTTC	CASSLGAGSNYGYTF
many	TRBJ2-3	TRBV6-5	.	TGTGCCAGCAGTGTTCTGAATACGCAGTATTTT	CASSVLNTQYF
.	TRBJ2-1	TRBV24-1	TRBD2	TGTGCCACCAGTGATCCGGGACTAGCGGGCACACCCAATGAGCAGTTCTTC	CATSDPGLAGTPNEQFF
.	TRBJ1-2	TRBV9	TRBD1	TGTGCCAGCAGCGTTTCGGGACAGGGAGCCCAATGGTATGGCTACACCTTC	CASSVSGQGAQWYGYTF
many	TRBJ1-2	TRBV29-1	.	TGCAGCGTTGAGGGAGAGGGGTACTATGGCTACACCTTC	CSVEGEGYYGYTF
.	TRBJ2-3	TRBV24-1	.	TGTGCCAGCAAAGGGCGGACATCAACAGATACGCAGTATTTT	CASKGRTSTDTQYF
once	TRBJ1-5	TRBV20-1	.	TGCAGTGCTAGGGGTACAGGAGGAGGCAATCAGCCCCAGCATTTT	CSARGTGGGNQPQHF
.	TRBJ1-2	TRBV20-1	TRBD1	TGCAGTGCTAGAGGGGCAGGGGGTTACGGCTACACCTTC	CSARGAGGYGYTF
.	TRBJ2-7	TRBV24-1	TRBD2	TGTGCCAGCACCCCGACAGGACTAGCGGAACTATCCTACGAGCAGTACTTC	CASTPTGLAELSYEQYF
.	TRBJ1-1	TRBV12-3/TRBV12-4	.	TGTGCCAGCAGCCCCGGACTCCTGAACACTGAAGCTTTCTTT	CASSPGLLNTEAFF